The present TCR beta chain was sequenced within a study of blood T cell repertoires in COVID-19. For the study at large: Samples of COVID-19 (acute and convalescent) were obtained from the United States, Italy and Spain. T cells, B-cell-depleted T cells, or PBMCs supplied cDNA or gDNA.

Original processing notes: Quantification of nucleated cells was approximated via reference gene primer amplification. The protocol was immunoSEQ multiplex PCR, while the TCRdb copy is restricted to in-frame clones and leaves out a portion. The V and J calls and clone size were taken over from that table, and D and trimming were inferred from the DNA. The sample contains about 58,000 clones, over 75% of which appear only once. This CDR3 has 19 amino acids. V was shortened by 5 bases and J by 0 bases, with 23 bases between the two germline ends. From germline, CDR1 is LNHDA and CDR2 SQIVND (reference sequence).

This sequence was found in a man in his forties or fifties with active COVID-19. What was sequenced was peripheral blood. V usage is TRBV19 and J usage is TRBJ1-3, with TRBD1 as a possible D gene (6 bases). For the CDR3, the DNA is TGTGCCAGTAGTCGGGGGGCAGGGCCGACCTTTTTCTCTGGAAACACCATATATTTT. Translating gives CASSRGAGPTFFSGNTIYF.